Listed below are T cell receptor beta chains from one sample, sequenced in a study of blood T cell repertoires in COVID-19. Profiled with immunoSEQ multiplex PCR; TCRdb holds only in-frame clones, not every one. The sample lists roughly 69,000 clones; roughly nine tenths were seen once. What was sequenced was peripheral blood. The receptor source for this set is a man aged 50 to 59 with active COVID-19. The CDR3 runs from the conserved cysteine through the conserved F or W. Clone sizes are given selectively: once, few, many, or a class where the clone is expanded.

J,V,size,CDR3
TRBJ2-7,TRBV3-1/TRBV3-2,-,CASSQFTEGREQYF
TRBJ1-3,TRBV2,-,CASTQRRDRVTGNTIYF
TRBJ1-5,TRBV7-3,once,CASSRSGDGYQPQHF
TRBJ2-7,TRBV23-1,-,CASSQSGGGIPYEQYF
TRBJ1-3,TRBV6-5,once,CASSYSYIASGNTIYF
TRBJ1-5,TRBV5-1,-,CASSPGGGNQPQHF
TRBJ1-3,TRBV7-2,-,CASSLGQALLGNTIYF
TRBJ2-3,TRBV3-1/TRBV3-2,-,CAVQAGGGTDTQYF
TRBJ2-1,TRBV19,once,CASSPLLASGSYEQFF
TRBJ2-7,TRBV19,-,CASSIATVGSYEQYF
TRBJ1-1,TRBV7-4,-,CASSIDRERAMNTEAFF
TRBJ2-7,TRBV4-1,many,CASSQAEGYTGGRYEQYF
TRBJ1-4,TRBV21-1,-,CASSKEGTCGEKLFF
TRBJ1-2,TRBV6-6,-,CASSYRHKNYGYTF
TRBJ2-7,TRBV7-9,-,CASRDSSYEQYF
TRBJ1-1,TRBV19,-,CASSYTPGNTEAFF
TRBJ2-7,TRBV4-1,-,CASSLTTPSSYEQYF
TRBJ2-1,TRBV28,-,CASSLSTSGTAEQFF
TRBJ2-5,TRBV3-1/TRBV3-2,-,CASSQGGRGQETQYF
TRBJ2-2,TRBV27,-,CASSWLGEAGVAGELFF
TRBJ2-5,TRBV5-4,-,CASSFPGTEIQETQYF
TRBJ1-2,TRBV5-1,-,CASSLEADIYGYTF
TRBJ1-2,TRBV4-2,-,CASSPDAGSNYGYTF
TRBJ2-7,TRBV19,few,CATSRGQHEQYF